This entry is about one TCR beta chain. What this receptor recognizes is not known. Per-base quality was not reported, and no clone a single base away is much larger than it. According to the study, the label for this sample's time point signals: before neoadjuvant nivolumab. None of the patients had received prior systemic or radiation treatment, and all were newly diagnosed with stage II-IVA oral cavity squamous cell carcinoma. The cohort consisted of patients with HPV-negative, locally advanced oral cavity squamous cell carcinoma. The samples were drawn from a longitudinal correlative study tied to a single-arm phase II trial testing neoadjuvant nivolumab in oral cavity squamous cell carcinoma. Subject-matched pre- and post-treatment PBMCs and tumors from three responders and three non-responders were subjected to genomic DNA-based TCRbeta sequencing. Genomic DNA was isolated from tumor tissue using the Maxwell RSC DNA from Tissue kit.

For survey sequencing of tumor libraries, mostly 4 to 6 ug of input genomic DNA was used, and two replicates were run per sample. The immunoSEQ hsTCRbeta kit was used to prepare TCRbeta libraries, following the manufacturer's instructions. The finished libraries were brought together in one pool at 3 nM, which was then read using an Illumina NovaSeq 6000 S4 flow cell. The authors' pipeline ran thus. Raw data preprocessing and quality control were performed with the immunoSEQ Analyzer. The analysis was limited to productive rearrangements, and each clonotype was defined by a unique CDR3 amino acid sequence. Repertoire clonality was estimated as the Gini-Simpson index, computed with the R package tcR. Student's t test was used to compare Gini indices, while Pearson correlation assessed associations with tumor size change. The clones in this table, taken by TCRdb from immuneACCESS, are in-frame only. Not every clone is retained; where verified, under half of the shortfall comes from an unresolved V gene, and the cause of the rest is unknown. V, J and clone size are taken as reported in that table, and D and trimming were inferred from the DNA itself. The sample table records under 9,500 clones; 65% to 80% of these occur just once. 8% to 10% of the sample rests with the top ten.

The data stem from a study of neoadjuvant anti-PD-1 for oral cavity cancer (dated by TCRdb to 2020 to 2023). Study-level background: Before curative-intent surgical resection, most patients were given three to four biweekly doses of nivolumab at 3 mg/kg. A fourth nivolumab dose was given around day 43 to patients without progression, and definitive surgical resection was performed in those patients on days 50-56. Responders were defined as patients with complete response, partial response or stable disease by RECIST 1.1; non-responders were defined as patients with progression. The parent correlative cohort included approximately 13 patients, with an approximately 33% response rate. The study at large found these results: Larger post-treatment sizes of preexisting intratumoral clones correlated with greater tumor shrinkage, suggesting expansion of preexisting clones contributed to response. Higher pretreatment blood Treg/Th17 ratios correlated with both higher pretreatment blood TCRbeta clonality and lower post-treatment tumor TCRbeta clonality. TCR analyses included only three patients per response group, and the authors called for larger cohorts for validation.

CDR1 and CDR2 (MDHEN, SYDVKM) derive from the germline V gene. From cysteine to phenylalanine, the CDR3 is 16 amino acids long. Only CDR3 DNA is held: 48 bases, read in frame from base 1. At the junction V is shortened by 5 bases and J by 1 base, with 15 bases in between. Recombination linked TRBV28 to TRBJ1-5; TRBD1 could be the D gene, as 5 bases match. The TCR sequence derives from a person between 40 and 80 years old with oral cavity squamous cell carcinoma. Sequencing used tumor tissue, obtained before nivolumab (anti-PD-1) treatment. The CDR3 region: CASSPTVGESNQPQHF. The nucleotide sequence is TGTGCCAGCAGTCCCACGGTGGGGGAGAGCAATCAGCCCCAGCATTTT.